Shown below are 28 T cell receptor beta chains from a single sample sequenced in a study of blood T cell repertoires in COVID-19. Sequenced by immunoSEQ multiplex PCR; TCRdb stores in-frame clones only, minus some. Of 150,000 to 200,000 clones in the sample, 85% to 90% were seen once. Sample: peripheral blood. These receptor sequences come from a man over 45 with acute or convalescent COVID-19.

CDR3 coding DNA: TGTGCCAGCAGCTCGTCAGAGACCCAGTACTTC. Its translation is CASSSSETQYF. V gene TRBV11-1 combines with J gene TRBJ2-5; unclear D gene. The CDR3 sequence is 11 residues long. CDR1 is SGHAT and CDR2 is FQDESV in the germline V gene (reference sequence). The V end lost 4 bases, the J end lost 4 bases, and 4 bases lay between the germline ends.

This chain joins TRBV11-2 and TRBJ2-3; TRBD2 aligns across 9 bases. CDR3 length: 16 residues. Trimming removed 3 bases from V and 3 bases from J; junction bases left unmatched: 7. CDR1 and CDR2 (germline): SGHAT, FQNNGV. CDR3 bases: TGTGCCAGCAGCTTGGGGCTAGCGGGACTGACAGATACGCAGTATTTT. It specifies CASSLGLAGLTDTQYF.

The V and J genes are TRBV28 and TRBJ2-7; D might be TRBD2 (5 bases). The germline V gene has CDR1 MDHEN and CDR2 SYDVKM. Trimming cost V 7 bases and J 11 bases, with 21 bases left between them. CDR3 length: 13 amino acids. The CDR3 sequence: CASNSSPDTGEYF. Written as DNA, the CDR3 is TGTGCCAGCAACTCCAGCCCCGACACCGGGGAGTACTTC.

The chain joins TRBV7-6 to TRBJ1-4; 9 positions match TRBD1. The V and J ends lost 5 bases and 5 bases, in that order; junction bases with no gene match: 6. Germline loops: CDR1 SGHVS, CDR2 FNYEAQ. The CDR3 sequence is 15 residues long. CDR3 in DNA: TGTGCCAGCAGCGCCTTGGACAGGGGAAATGAAAAACTGTTTTTT. Translated: CASSALDRGNEKLFF. The complete variable domain, with remaining parts taken from reference TRBV7-6 and TRBJ1-4, reads GAGVSQSPRYKVTKRGQDVALRCDPISGHVSLYWYRQALGQGPEFLTYFNYEAQQDKSGLPNDRFSAERPEGSISTLTIQRTEQRDSAMYRCASSALDRGNEKLFFGSGTQLSVL.

V usage is TRBV6-5 and J usage is TRBJ2-1, with 8 bases aligning to TRBD1. This CDR3 contains 13 residues. Trimming removed 7 bases from V and 5 bases from J; junction bases left unmatched: 4. Germline V gene data show CDR1 as MNHEY and CDR2 as SVGAGI. CDR3 amino acids: CASNGQGNNEQFF. CDR3 nucleotides: TGTGCCAGCAACGGACAGGGAAACAATGAGCAGTTCTTC.

The CDR3 DNA reads as TGTGCCAGCAGCCAAGAGTGGGACAGCAATGAGCAGTTCTTC. As protein: CASSQEWDSNEQFF. The chain recombines TRBV3-1 (or the pseudogene TRBV3-2) with TRBJ2-1, with 7 nucleotides matching TRBD1. J lost 6 bases, V lost 0 bases, and 2 bases had no gene match. Germline CDR1 LGHDT, CDR2 YNNKEL (reference sequence). The CDR3 is 14 residues long.

The chain couples TRBV27 to TRBJ1-2, with 11 bases matching TRBD1. Germline values: CDR1 MNHEY, CDR2 SMNVEV (reference sequence). The CDR3 consists of 16 residues. V was clipped by 5 bases and J by 7 bases; unmatched bases: 12. DNA of the CDR3: TGTGCCAGCAGTGCCCGGGGCACGGGACAGGGGGGTGGCTACACCTTC. This sequence encodes CASSARGTGQGGGYTF.

The chain joins TRBV27 to TRBJ2-1; D is perhaps TRBD2 (6 bases). From germline, CDR1 is MNHEY and CDR2 SMNVEV (reference sequence). V was clipped by 5 bases and J by 13 bases, with 12 bases between them. The CDR3 is 11 residues long. CDR3 loop: CASSRLGSQFF. DNA for the CDR3: TGTGCCAGCAGTCGACTAGGGTCTCAGTTCTTC.

The chain recombines TRBV5-1 with TRBJ1-4, with 8 bases identical to TRBD1. Losses at the gene ends were 4 bases for V and 1 base for J; bases not matched to a gene: 3. There are 15 residues in the CDR3. Germline V gene sequence: CDR1 SGHRS, CDR2 YFSETQ. The CDR3 DNA follows: TGCGCCAGCAGCCCAACAGGGGGAACTAATGAAAAACTGTTTTTT. It specifies CASSPTGGTNEKLFF.

The chain combines TRBV10-3 with TRBJ2-5, with TRBD1 as a possible D gene (6 bases). Germline lookup yields CDR1 ENHRY and CDR2 SYGVKD. V was trimmed by 6 bases and J by 5 bases, leaving 16 bases between them. CDR3 size: 14 residues. The DNA for the CDR3 is TGTGCCATCAGCGAAACAGGGATGGGGGAGACCCAGTACTTC. Protein: CAISETGMGETQYF.

The chain couples TRBV18 to TRBJ2-1; 14 bases agree with TRBD2. Germline V CDR1 and CDR2: KGHSH, LQKENI. J was trimmed by 7 bases and V by 4 bases; bases with no gene match: 3. CDR3 length: 15 amino acids. Written as DNA, the CDR3 is TGTGCCAGCTCACAAGGGACTAGCGGGAGTAATGAGCAGTTCTTC. It codes for CASSQGTSGSNEQFF.

This sequence joins TRBV25-1 and TRBJ2-2, with D possibly being TRBD1 (7 bases). The CDR3 extends over 14 amino acids. In germline, CDR1 is MGHDK, CDR2 SYGVNS. V was clipped by 4 bases and J by 4 bases, with 10 bases between them. The CDR3 region is CASSVQGGTGELFF. CDR3 in DNA: TGTGCCAGCAGTGTCCAGGGGGGCACCGGGGAGCTGTTTTTT.

V and J are TRBV6-1 and TRBJ1-3; no clear D. The germline V gene has CDR1 MNHNS and CDR2 SASEGT. CDR3 length equals 13 residues. V was cut by 2 bases and J by 13 bases, with 15 bases left in between. Here the CDR3 reads CASSELEGSSIYF. The DNA for the CDR3 is TGTGCCAGCAGTGAATTGGAGGGTTCTTCTATATATTTT.

This clone came up once. The V gene is TRBV6-2 or TRBV6-3, the J gene TRBJ2-7; D perhaps matches TRBD1 (5 bases). Germline CDR1 and CDR2: MNHEY and SVGEGT. CDR3 length: 12 residues. Trimming cost V 2 bases and J 5 bases, with 7 bases left between them. The chain's CDR3 is CASSYGANEQYF. In nucleotides, the CDR3 is TGTGCCAGCAGTTACGGGGCGAACGAGCAGTACTTC.

J is TRBJ2-1 and V is TRBV6-5, with D maybe TRBD2 (6 bases). Germline CDR1 MNHEY, CDR2 SVGAGI. The CDR3 length is 12 residues. The germline V and J ends were trimmed by 8 bases and 3 bases, with 8 bases remaining between them. CDR3 DNA: TGTGCCAGCGGGGACTTCTACAATGAGCAGTTCTTC. Protein product: CASGDFYNEQFF.

The chain uses TRBV7-2 and TRBJ2-5; TRBD2 agrees at 9 bases. The germline V gene has CDR1 SGHTA and CDR2 FQGNSA. The V gene end was trimmed by 0 bases and the J gene end by 5 bases; junction bases not matched to a gene: 7. CDR3 length equals 16 residues. The CDR3 coding sequence is TGTGCCAGCAGCTTAGCAGGCGGGGGGGCCATGGAGACCCAGTACTTC. This encodes CASSLAGGGAMETQYF.

The chain is built from TRBV19 and TRBJ1-4; no firm D call. In germline, CDR1 is LNHDA, CDR2 SQIVND (reference sequence). V lost 6 bases, J lost 8 bases, and 19 bases lay in between. The CDR3 runs 15 residues. As DNA, the CDR3 is TGTGCCAGTAGGACAACGGCGTACGCCGAGGAAAAACTGTTTTTT. It codes for CASRTTAYAEEKLFF.

The V gene is TRBV27, the J gene TRBJ1-6; a weak D match, TRBD1 (5 bases). Germline CDR1 and CDR2: MNHEY and SMNVEV (reference sequence). With 3 bases removed from V and 0 bases from J, the gap between germline ends came to 18 bases. CDR3 size: 19 residues. As DNA, the CDR3 is TGTGCCAGCAGTTTGGCCCCCCCGGGACTAAGCTCCTATAATTCACCCCTCCACTTT. This sequence encodes CASSLAPPGLSSYNSPLHF.

V gene TRBV11-2 combines with J gene TRBJ2-3, with 8 bases that match TRBD2. With V trimmed by 5 bases and J by 2 bases, 15 bases remained unmatched. CDR3 length: 18 residues. Germline CDR1 is SGHAT and CDR2 is FQNNGV. CDR3 coding DNA: TGTGCCAGCAGCCCGGGGGGGGGCTACTTCAGTGTCACAGATACGCAGTATTTT. Residues: CASSPGGGYFSVTDTQYF.

The V and J genes are TRBV2 and TRBJ1-2; D may be TRBD1 (5 bases). Between the trimmed V and J ends, which lost 6 bases and 2 bases, there was a span of 7 bases. The CDR3 spans 12 residues. Germline CDR1 reads SNHLY; CDR2 reads FYNNEI. CDR3 bases: TGTGCCAGCAGACAGGAAAACTATGGCTACACCTTC. Encoded protein: CASRQENYGYTF.

The J gene is TRBJ1-2, the V gene TRBV28, with D tentatively TRBD1 (5 bases). This CDR3 region has 17 residues. Germline-derived CDR1 and CDR2 are MDHEN and SYDVKM. V lost 6 bases and J 2 bases, leaving 22 bases between the germline ends. This CDR3 reads CASSHRGNRPSNYGYTF. The CDR3, as DNA: TGTGCCAGCAGCCACCGGGGGAACCGCCCATCAAACTATGGCTACACCTTC.

CDR3 loop: CASSVAGNSPLHF. The CDR3 coding sequence is TGTGCCAGCAGCGTAGCGGGGAATTCACCCCTCCACTTT. The V call is TRBV9, the J call TRBJ1-6, with D uncertain. The ends were cut back, 0 bases at V and 7 bases at J, with 5 bases in the middle. The CDR3 covers 13 residues. Germline V gene lookup returns CDR1 SGDLS and CDR2 YYNGEE.

The V and J genes are TRBV19 and TRBJ1-6; 7 bases line up with TRBD1. Per germline, CDR1 LNHDA and CDR2 SQIVND (reference sequence). The V segment lost 6 bases and the J segment 10 bases; nucleotides outside the gene matches: 6. This CDR3 comprises 13 residues. CDR3 loop: CASSQTGTSPLHF. Written as DNA, the CDR3 is TGTGCCAGTAGCCAGACAGGGACGTCACCCCTCCACTTT.

This chain connects TRBV15 to TRBJ2-3; 7 nucleotides align to TRBD2. The CDR3 runs 16 residues. The V segment lost 2 bases and the J segment 9 bases; nucleotides outside the gene matches: 14. Germline CDR1 is LNHNV and CDR2 is YYDKDF (reference sequence). This CDR3 reads CATSRSIAGLEGTQYF. The CDR3 coding sequence is TGTGCCACCAGCAGATCTATAGCGGGCCTCGAGGGGACGCAGTATTTT.

V and J are TRBV5-1 and TRBJ1-4, with a possible D match to TRBD1 (5 bases). This CDR3 comprises 15 residues. Trimming removed 4 bases at V and 4 bases at J, with 14 bases between. Germline V CDR1 and CDR2: SGHRS, YFSETQ. This chain's CDR3 is CASSPEGRGNEKLFF. The CDR3 DNA reads TGCGCCAGCAGCCCGGAGGGACGGGGTAATGAAAAACTGTTTTTT. Supplemented by reference TRBV5-1 and TRBJ1-4, the full variable domain reads KAGVTQTPRYLIKTRGQQVTLSCSPISGHRSVSWYQQTPGQGLQFLFEYFSETQRNKGNFPGRFSGRQFSNSRSEMNVSTLELGDSALYLCASSPEGRGNEKLFFGSGTQLSVL.

The chain combines TRBV28 with TRBJ2-7, with TRBD1 matching 9 bases. CDR1 and CDR2 from the germline V gene are MDHEN and SYDVKM. Trimming at V came to 5 bases and at J to 6 bases, leaving 8 bases not matched to a gene. This CDR3 has 14 residues. Here the CDR3 DNA reads TGTGCCAGCAGTCCTCGGACAGGGGTTGGCGAGCAGTACGTC. Amino acid sequence: CASSPRTGVGEQYV.

The DNA of the CDR3 is TGTGCCAGCAGCCAACCGGGACTAGAATATGATACGCAGTATTTT. Its translation is CASSQPGLEYDTQYF. The chain joins TRBV3-1 (or the pseudogene TRBV3-2) to TRBJ2-3; 8 nucleotides match TRBD2. The germline gives CDR1 LGHDT, CDR2 YNNKEL (reference sequence). The trim removed 2 bases at V and 6 bases at J, leaving 7 bases unmatched. The CDR3 loop spans 15 amino acids.

The J gene is TRBJ1-3, the V gene TRBV5-8; D not resolved. This CDR3 contains 16 residues. The ends were cut back, 3 bases at V and 2 bases at J, with 15 bases in the middle. Germline assignment: CDR1 SGHTS and CDR2 YDEGEE. In DNA, the CDR3 is TGTGCCAGCAGCTCCGAACGAGGCCCCACTGGAAACACCATATATTTT. Residues: CASSSERGPTGNTIYF.